Each of the 20 T cell receptor beta chains below was sequenced from the same sample in a study of shared T cell receptors in the human thymus. Data came from immunoSEQ multiplex PCR; TCRdb stores just in-frame clones and leaves some out. The sample lists around 340,000 clones, 95% seen once, with around 0.018% in the top ten. Sample: thymocytes. These receptors were obtained from a human donor.

This sequence joins TRBV19 and TRBJ1-2; D perhaps matches TRBD1 (5 bases). CDR1 is LNHDA, CDR2 SQIVND, per germline (reference sequence). This CDR3 has 14 amino acids. Trimming cost V 3 bases and J 6 bases, with 14 bases left between them. As DNA, the CDR3 is TGTGCCAGTAGTATTTCGGGGGTTAAGGATGGCTACACCTTC. This encodes CASSISGVKDGYTF.

The gene calls are TRBV4-1 and TRBJ2-7, with 12 positions matching TRBD2. The CDR3 runs 19 residues. V shed 4 bases, J shed 0 bases, and the junction held 13 bases outside the gene matches. Germline assignment: CDR1 MGHRA and CDR2 YSYEKL. CDR3: CASSPTAGTSGLSSYEQYF. DNA of the CDR3: TGCGCCAGCAGCCCCACCGCAGGGACTAGCGGGCTCAGCTCCTACGAGCAGTACTTC.

Comments on this clone: Other DNA sequences in this specimen translate into the identical CDR3. The chain uses TRBV28 and TRBJ2-7; 7 bases align to TRBD1. The V and J ends lost 1 base and 2 bases, in that order; junction bases with no gene match: 2. CDR3 length equals 14 residues. CDR1 and CDR2 (germline): MDHEN, SYDVKM. The CDR3 coding sequence is TGTGCCAGCAGTTTATTCCAGGGGGCCTACGAGCAGTACTTC. Translating gives CASSLFQGAYEQYF. Full variable domain (outside the CDR3, taken from reference TRBV28 and TRBJ2-7): DVKVTQSSRYLVKRTGEKVFLECVQDMDHENMFWYRQDPGLGLRLIYFSYDVKMKEKGDIPEGYSVSREKKERFSLILESASTNQTSMYLCASSLFQGAYEQYFGPGTRLTVT.

The CDR3 DNA is TGTGCCAGCAGCTTAGTACAGAGCGAAGGATTACAAGAGACCCAGTACTTC. Translation gives CASSLVQSEGLQETQYF. The rearrangement uses TRBV11-3 and TRBJ2-5; no reliable D call. The CDR3 runs to 17 residues. V lost 1 base and J lost 2, with 17 bases in between. Germline CDR1 reads SGHNT; CDR2 reads YENEEA.

This chain uses TRBV19 with TRBJ1-1; D not resolved. Trimming left V 0 bases short and J 5 bases short, with 10 bases between. This CDR3 region has 14 residues. Germline V gene lookup returns CDR1 LNHDA and CDR2 SQIVND (reference sequence). The CDR3 protein is CASSIEEPRTEAFF. The DNA for the CDR3 is TGTGCCAGTAGTATAGAGGAGCCACGGACTGAAGCTTTCTTT. The full variable domain, with the rest looked up from reference TRBV19 and TRBJ1-1, is DGGITQSPKYLFRKEGQNVTLSCEQNLNHDAMYWYRQDPGQGLRLIYYSQIVNDFQKGDIAEGYSVSREKKESFPLTVTSAQKNPTAFYLCASSIEEPRTEAFFGQGTRLTVV.

V usage is TRBV27 and J usage is TRBJ1-3; 7 bases fit TRBD1. The germline CDR1 and CDR2 sequences are MNHEY and SMNVEV (reference sequence). There are 16 residues in the CDR3. Trimming removed 3 bases from V and 2 bases from J; junction bases left unmatched: 7. The CDR3 DNA reads as TGTGCCAGCAGTTTGGGGACAGAGCATGCTGGAAACACCATATATTTT. It codes for CASSLGTEHAGNTIYF.

In DNA form, the CDR3 reads TGTGCCAGTACTCCGTCGGGCTTCCTCCCCTCTGGAAACACCATATATTTT. Translating gives CASTPSGFLPSGNTIYF. The chain carries TRBV19 and TRBJ1-3; D is unresolved. Germline CDR1 LNHDA, CDR2 SQIVND (reference sequence). The CDR3 sequence is 17 residues long. The V gene lost 7 bases and the J gene lost 0 bases, with 19 bases spanning the gap.

The CDR3 region has the DNA TGTGCCAGCAGCTTTGGAGAGACCCAGTACTTC. This translates into CASSFGETQYF. This chain joins TRBV7-9 and TRBJ2-5; no definite D call. The germline V gene encodes CDR1 SEHNR and CDR2 FQNEAQ (reference sequence). V was trimmed by 3 bases and J by 4 bases, leaving 3 bases between them. This CDR3 is 11 amino acids long.

The rearrangement joins TRBV19 to TRBJ2-2, with 12 bases fitting TRBD2. This CDR3 is 17 amino acids long. J was trimmed by 0 bases and V by 10 bases; bases with no gene match: 9. Per germline, CDR1 LNHDA and CDR2 SQIVND (reference sequence). CDR3 loop: CATPAPSGRANTGELFF. For the CDR3, the DNA is TGTGCCACTCCAGCCCCTAGCGGGAGGGCGAACACCGGGGAGCTGTTTTTT.

The chain is built from TRBV7-6 and TRBJ2-7; D is uncertain. V was shortened by 4 bases and J by 0 bases, with 7 bases between the two germline ends. The germline V gene has CDR1 SGHVS and CDR2 FNYEAQ. The CDR3 length is 13 residues. The CDR3 DNA sequence: TGTGCCAGCAGCTCAGGAGACTCCTACGAGCAGTACTTC. This sequence encodes CASSSGDSYEQYF. Full variable domain (rest looked up from reference TRBV7-6 and TRBJ2-7): GAGVSQSPRYKVTKRGQDVALRCDPISGHVSLYWYRQALGQGPEFLTYFNYEAQQDKSGLPNDRFSAERPEGSISTLTIQRTEQRDSAMYRCASSSGDSYEQYFGPGTRLTVT.

This rearrangement joins TRBV7-2 to TRBJ1-2; a possible D gene is TRBD1 (6 bases). V was trimmed by 4 bases and J by 4 bases, leaving 19 bases between them. The germline gives CDR1 SGHTA, CDR2 FQGNSA. The CDR3 totals 16 residues. The CDR3 DNA sequence: TGTGCCAGCAGCTCGCACTCCACAGGGTGGTCCTATGGCTACACCTTC. Residues: CASSSHSTGWSYGYTF.

Points on this clone: Other DNA variants within this sample encode the same CDR3. This chain links TRBV27 with TRBJ1-1, with 8 bases lining up with TRBD1. This CDR3 has 15 amino acids. V lost 6 bases to trimming and J lost 5 bases; unmatched junction nucleotides: 11. Looked up from germline, CDR1 is MNHEY and CDR2 is SMNVEV (reference sequence). The CDR3 loop reads CASSRDRPRNTEAFF. CDR3 DNA: TGTGCCAGCAGCCGGGACAGGCCCCGGAATACTGAAGCTTTCTTT.

This rearrangement joins TRBV23-1 to TRBJ1-1, with no clear D. TRBV23-1 falls under the ORF class, with uncertain function. V shed 10 bases and J shed 6 bases, with 12 bases lying between them. There are 11 residues in the CDR3. CDR3: CATIDNAEAFF. Here the CDR3 DNA reads TGCGCCACCATCGACAACGCTGAAGCTTTCTTT.

The chain links TRBV7-6 to TRBJ2-1, with TRBD2 identical over 9 bases. V trimming: 5 bases; J trimming: 2 bases; junction bases outside the gene matches: 16. CDR3 length: 19 amino acids. Germline CDR1 and CDR2: SGHVS and FNYEAQ. This CDR3 is CASSLTAGGPARAYNEQFF. Written as DNA, the CDR3 is TGTGCCAGCAGCCTTACGGCGGGAGGGCCTGCGAGGGCCTACAATGAGCAGTTCTTC.

CDR3 DNA sequence: TGTGCCAGCAGTTTACGGGACTGGGGGTCAGATACGCAGTATTTT. Translated, it gives CASSLRDWGSDTQYF. The chain employs TRBV27 and TRBJ2-3, with D possibly being TRBD2 (6 bases). This CDR3 contains 15 residues. CDR1 and CDR2 (germline): MNHEY, SMNVEV (reference sequence). Trimming pared 2 bases from V and 4 bases from J, leaving 13 bases between.

The chain joins TRBV5-3 to TRBJ2-3, with D perhaps TRBD2 (5 bases). TRBV5-3 is identified as an open reading frame with a role that is uncertain. V lost 0 bases and J lost 4, with 15 bases in between. The CDR3 is 16 amino acids. CDR3 in DNA: TGTGCCAGAAGCTTGGAGTGCGGGTTTGGGGCAGATACGCAGTATTTT. Its translation is CARSLECGFGADTQYF.

The chain joins TRBV4-3 to TRBJ2-1; 8 bases match TRBD2. V lost 1 base to trimming and J lost 7 bases; unmatched junction nucleotides: 9. CDR3 length equals 16 residues. Germline assignment: CDR1 LGHNA and CDR2 YSLEER. CDR3: CASSQVRAGGANEQFF. The CDR3 DNA sequence: TGCGCCAGCAGCCAAGTAAGGGCGGGAGGAGCAAATGAGCAGTTCTTC.

V gene TRBV2 combines with J gene TRBJ1-2; D remains ambiguous. The CDR3 has 13 residues. V shed 7 bases and J shed 4 bases, with 13 bases lying between them. Germline values: CDR1 SNHLY, CDR2 FYNNEI. The CDR3 reads CASTEKPLYGYTF. The CDR3 bases are TGTGCCAGCACTGAGAAACCCCTCTATGGCTACACCTTC.

The CDR3 DNA follows: TGTGCCAGCGAGGCTCGGGACAGGGTATTGAACACTGAAGCTTTCTTT. Protein product: CASEARDRVLNTEAFF. The chain has TRBV7-2 and TRBJ1-1; 9 bases are shared with TRBD1. There are 16 residues in the CDR3. CDR1 SGHTA and CDR2 FQGNSA come from the germline V gene. The junction had 10 bases not matched to a gene; V was cut back by 8 bases and J by 0 bases.

This chain links TRBV10-3 with TRBJ2-1; 8 bases line up with TRBD2. Trimming took 2 bases from V and 2 from J; bases not matched to a gene: 11. The CDR3 contains 18 residues. CDR1 and CDR2 (germline): ENHRY, SYGVKD. CDR3 nucleotides: TGTGCCATCAGTGAGGACCCTCCTCCCGGGAGGGCCTACAATGAGCAGTTCTTC. It yields the protein CAISEDPPPGRAYNEQFF.